This TCR beta chain is drawn from a study of Tregs in tolerant kidney transplant recipients. The assay was immunoSEQ multiplex PCR, and TCRdb's table has in-frame clones only and misses some. Found here are roughly 250,000 clones, 65% to 85% of them singletons; the top ten hold around 0.64%. CDR3 size: 15 residues. The germline V and J ends were trimmed by 4 bases and 0 bases, with 12 bases remaining between them. Germline V lookup: CDR1 KGHSH, CDR2 LQKENI. This receptor was identified in a human donor in good health. The sample comprised CD4+ T cells from blood. This rearrangement joins TRBV18 to TRBJ1-1, with a possible D match to TRBD1 (5 bases). The DNA for the CDR3 is TGTGCCAGCTCACTTGGGAGGGGCATGAACACTGAAGCTTTCTTT. Its translation is CASSLGRGMNTEAFF.